Shown below are 2 T cell receptor beta chains from a single sample sequenced in a study of T cells in Graves' hyperthyroidism and ophthalmopathy (dated by TCRdb to the late 2010s). The library was prepared using multiplex PCR. The data were produced on an Illumina HiSeq 2000. Amplification of TCR beta CDR3 regions was carried out from RNA transcripts. The first round of RT-PCR for the TCR CDR3 was performed with the HTBI primer set and the Qiagen OneStep RT-PCR kit. TCRdb itself trimmed the public reads at Q25 with fastp, ran MiXCR and retained productive beta chains. Each CDR3 protein gets just one entry, which takes the most common genes and DNA from the rows behind it. The sample profile shows a few hundred thousand distinct CDR3 sequences; approximately 15% of them were found once. Clones ranked in the top ten supply roughly 3.3% of the sample. Material: blood. The receptor source for this set is a middle-aged woman with Graves' ophthalmopathy.

This chain connects TRBV4-2 to TRBJ2-1, with 9 bases that match TRBD2. The germline gives CDR1 LGHNA, CDR2 YNFKEQ. The CDR3 is 18 residues long. Trimming took 0 bases from V and 4 from J; bases not matched to a gene: 10. CDR3 sequence reads: CASSQDSPVAGGYNEQFF. The CDR3 coding sequence is TGTGCCAGCAGCCAAGACTCTCCTGTGGCGGGGGGGTACAATGAGCAGTTCTTC.

This clonotype was seen repeatedly, ten times or more. This chain links TRBV30 with TRBJ2-3; D possibly corresponds to TRBD1 (6 bases). V lost 2 bases and J 0 bases, leaving 12 bases between the germline ends. The CDR3 sequence is 15 residues long. CDR1 is GTSNPN and CDR2 is SVGIG in the germline V gene (reference sequence). The CDR3 DNA follows: TGTGCCTGGAGTACAGGGCCAGTAAGCACAGATACGCAGTATTTT. Translating gives CAWSTGPVSTDTQYF.